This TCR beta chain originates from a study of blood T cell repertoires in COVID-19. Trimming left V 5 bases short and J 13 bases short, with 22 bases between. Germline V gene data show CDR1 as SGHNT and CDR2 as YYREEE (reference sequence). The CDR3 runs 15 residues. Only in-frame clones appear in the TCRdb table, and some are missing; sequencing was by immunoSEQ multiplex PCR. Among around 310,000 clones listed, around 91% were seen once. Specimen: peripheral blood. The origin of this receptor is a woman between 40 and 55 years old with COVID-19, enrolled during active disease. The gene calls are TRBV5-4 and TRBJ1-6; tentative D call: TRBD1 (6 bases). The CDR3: CASSDEGQLLDPLHF. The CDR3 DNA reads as TGTGCCAGCAGTGATGAAGGACAGCTCCTTGATCCCCTCCACTTT. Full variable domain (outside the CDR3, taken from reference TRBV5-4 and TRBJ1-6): ETGVTQSPTHLIKTRGQQVTLRCSSQSGHNTVSWYQQALGQGPQFIFQYYREEENGRGNFPPRFSGLQFPNYSSELNVNALELDDSALYLCASSDEGQLLDPLHFGNGTRLTVT.